The T cell receptor beta chain under discussion was sequenced for a study of shared clonotypes between healthy human individuals. Study-wide context: CD4 naive cells filled three plates per donor, CD4 memory three, CD8 naive two and CD8 memory one.

Terminally differentiated effector memory CD45RA+ cells were excluded from the naive CD8 cells, which were CD45RO-negative and positively selected for CCR7. Some clones are missing from TCRdb's copy, which holds only in-frame ones; the method was immunoSEQ multiplex PCR. Among roughly 2,000,000 clones, roughly 94% were seen once, and the ten largest hold more than 0.9%. With respect to this clone: Its antigen is not known.

This CDR3 region has 14 residues. Germline V gene data show CDR1 as MNHEY and CDR2 as SMNVEV (reference sequence). V was clipped by 8 bases and J by 5 bases, with 16 bases between them. Study-wide results and caveats: Collection of samples was limited to blood; tissue repertoires likely differ.

This receptor was taken from a man younger than 35 in good health. The chain has TRBV27 and TRBJ2-1; D is possibly TRBD2 (6 bases). Sequencing was carried out using naive CD8+ T cells sorted from blood. The CDR3 DNA reads as TGTGCCAGCCAAAGACTAGTAACCAACAATGAGCAGTTCTTC. It translates to CASQRLVTNNEQFF.